These 23 T cell receptor beta chains were sequenced from one sample in a study of PD-1 blockade in classical Hodgkin lymphoma. No patient escaped relapse after autologous stem cell transplantation, and brentuximab vedotin exposure varied. Method: immunoSEQ multiplex PCR; TCRdb's copy keeps in-frame clones and lacks some. Of under 60,000 clones listed, approximately 70% are singletons. The sample here was peripheral blood mononuclear cells (PBMCs), taken at baseline. Receptor source: a human donor with classical Hodgkin lymphoma.

The chain has TRBV6-1 and TRBJ1-5; possible D gene TRBD1, 5 bases. In germline, CDR1 is MNHNS, CDR2 SASEGT. The CDR3 totals 14 residues. V was cut by 5 bases and J by 3 bases, with 11 bases left in between. CDR3 nucleotides: TGTGCCAGCAGTCAAGGGGTAGTCAATCAGCCCCAGCATTTT. Protein sequence: CASSQGVVNQPQHF.

This chain joins TRBV27 and TRBJ2-3, with a weak D call TRBD2 (6 bases). Trimming took 2 bases from V and 9 from J, leaving 21 bases between them. Germline CDR1 reads MNHEY; CDR2 reads SMNVEV (reference sequence). The CDR3 is 16 residues long. The CDR3 coding sequence is TGTGCCAGCAGTTTAGCCGGTGGGGGGACCCTCGGCACGCAGTATTTT. This gives the protein CASSLAGGGTLGTQYF.

The V and J genes are TRBV19 and TRBJ2-7; 9 nucleotides align to TRBD1. The V gene's germline CDR1 is LNHDA and CDR2 SQIVND (reference sequence). The ends lost 11 bases at V and 7 bases at J; junction bases unmatched: 12. The CDR3 sequence is 13 residues long. The CDR3 bases are TGTGCCTCGCGACAGGGGGTTCTGGGGGAGCAGTACTTC. This translates into CASRQGVLGEQYF.

This chain uses TRBV5-8 with TRBJ1-5; D is possibly TRBD1 (6 bases). The CDR3 totals 15 residues. CDR1 and CDR2 (germline): SGHTS, YDEGEE. The V end lost 1 base, the J end lost 5 bases, and 13 bases lay between the germline ends. The CDR3 DNA reads TGTGCCAGCAGCTTGTACAGGGTGGGGGATCAGCCCCAGCATTTT. This gives the protein CASSLYRVGDQPQHF. Complete variable domain (other parts from reference TRBV5-8 and TRBJ1-5): EAGVTQSPTHLIKTRGQQATLRCSPISGHTSVYWYQQALGLGLQFLLWYDEGEERNRGNFPPRFSGRQFPNYSSELNVNALELEDSALYLCASSLYRVGDQPQHFGDGTRLSIL.

This clone was counted once. The genes are TRBV7-2 and TRBJ1-2, with D tentatively TRBD1 (5 bases). CDR3 size: 14 residues. CDR1 and CDR2 from the germline V gene are SGHTA and FQGNSA. V shed 1 base and J shed 8 bases, with 14 bases lying between them. The CDR3 DNA sequence: TGTGCCAGCAGCTTAGGGCCAGGGCATCAAGGCTACACCTTC. Translating gives CASSLGPGHQGYTF.

The chain uses TRBV11-2 and TRBJ2-3; TRBD2 aligns across 13 bases. The CDR3 runs to 15 residues. The germline V gene encodes CDR1 SGHAT and CDR2 FQNNGV. The ends lost 3 bases at V and 4 bases at J; junction bases unmatched: 1. Here the CDR3 reads CASSLGLAGSDTQYF. The CDR3 DNA is TGTGCCAGCAGCTTGGGACTAGCGGGGTCAGATACGCAGTATTTT.

V usage is TRBV25-1 and J usage is TRBJ1-1; possible D gene TRBD1, 6 bases. The germline V gene encodes CDR1 MGHDK and CDR2 SYGVNS. Trimming took 4 bases from V and 6 from J, leaving 12 bases between them. The CDR3 sequence is 13 residues long. The CDR3 DNA is TGTGCCAGCAGTGCGGGGGGGCTCGCTGAAGCTTTCTTT. Translating gives CASSAGGLAEAFF.

The rearrangement joins TRBV25-1 to TRBJ1-2; D is ambiguous. Germline lookup yields CDR1 MGHDK and CDR2 SYGVNS. The CDR3 is 12 amino acids. V was pared by 2 bases and J by 8 bases, with 9 bases between. For the CDR3, the DNA is TGTGCCAGCAGTGAAAAGGTGGGCGGCTACACCTTC. Protein sequence: CASSEKVGGYTF.

The rearrangement joins TRBV27 to TRBJ2-3, with TRBD2 matching over 9 bases. V shed 8 bases, J shed 0 bases, and the junction held 18 bases outside the gene matches. The CDR3 totals 19 residues. Germline lookup yields CDR1 MNHEY and CDR2 SMNVEV (reference sequence). This CDR3 reads CASSHTVLAGTSSTDTQYF. Here the CDR3 DNA reads TGTGCCAGCTCGCACACGGTGCTAGCGGGGACCTCTAGCACAGATACGCAGTATTTT.

V is TRBV7-9 and J is TRBJ2-7, with TRBD1 matching over 7 bases. CDR3 size: 15 residues. V lost 4 bases, J lost 2 bases, and 8 bases stayed unmatched. Germline CDR1 reads SEHNR; CDR2 reads FQNEAQ (reference sequence). The CDR3 DNA sequence: TGTGCCAGCAGCTCGCGGACAGGTGTCACCTACGAGCAGTACTTC. This gives the protein CASSSRTGVTYEQYF.

CDR3 protein: CASSQGQGNYGYTF. In nucleotides, the CDR3 is TGTGCCAGCAGCCAGGGACAGGGGAACTATGGCTACACCTTC. The rearrangement joins TRBV6-5 to TRBJ1-2; 10 bases are a match to TRBD1. Trimming at V came to 6 bases and at J to 2 bases, leaving 3 bases not matched to a gene. This CDR3 has 14 residues. The germline V gene has CDR1 MNHEY and CDR2 SVGAGI.

The chain is built from TRBV6-5 and TRBJ1-2, with a possible D match to TRBD1 (5 bases). V dropped 6 bases and J dropped 7 bases, with 12 bases sitting between them. Per the germline V gene, CDR1 is MNHEY and CDR2 is SVGAGI. This CDR3 comprises 12 residues. CDR3 region: CASSSQVGGYTF. CDR3 DNA sequence: TGTGCCAGCAGCTCACAGGTTGGTGGCTACACCTTC.

This chain joins TRBV6-5 and TRBJ2-1, with D hard to call. The CDR3 has 15 residues. With 6 bases removed from V and 3 bases from J, the gap between germline ends came to 15 bases. From germline, CDR1 is MNHEY and CDR2 SVGAGI. The CDR3 DNA reads TGTGCCAGCAGCCCTCCCCGGGCAGGCTACAATGAGCAGTTCTTC. As protein: CASSPPRAGYNEQFF.

CDR3 bases: TGTGCCAGCAGTCCGACTAGCCGGGGCGAGACCCAGTACTTC. Translating it yields CASSPTSRGETQYF. The chain uses TRBV27 and TRBJ2-5; TRBD2 agrees at 7 bases. From germline, CDR1 is MNHEY and CDR2 SMNVEV (reference sequence). The CDR3 runs 14 residues. The ends lost 5 bases at V and 5 bases at J; junction bases unmatched: 8.

This chain connects TRBV6-5 to TRBJ1-4; 9 nucleotides align to TRBD1. With V trimmed by 5 bases and J by 0 bases, 1 base remained unmatched. The germline V gene encodes CDR1 MNHEY and CDR2 SVGAGI. There are 15 residues in the CDR3. The CDR3 protein is CASSGTGSTNEKLFF. The CDR3 nucleotides are TGTGCCAGCAGTGGGACAGGGTCAACTAATGAAAAACTGTTTTTT.

V and J are TRBV15 and TRBJ1-4; the D is unclear. Germline V gene sequence: CDR1 LNHNV, CDR2 YYDKDF (reference sequence). The V end lost 3 bases, the J end lost 0 bases, and 8 bases lay between the germline ends. The CDR3 has 15 amino acids. This CDR3 reads CATSRHFATNEKLFF. DNA of the CDR3: TGTGCCACCAGCAGGCACTTTGCAACTAATGAAAAACTGTTTTTT.

A few counts support this clone. The chain combines TRBV14 with TRBJ1-2; no definite D call. Trimming stripped 1 base from V and 2 bases from J, with 8 bases between. The germline gives CDR1 SGHDN, CDR2 FVKESK. The CDR3 totals 14 residues. The CDR3 region has the DNA TGTGCCAGCAGCCAAGGATCCTCGAACTATGGCTACACCTTC. It yields the protein CASSQGSSNYGYTF.

The gene calls are TRBV2 and TRBJ2-7, with TRBD1 matching over 9 bases. This CDR3 comprises 15 residues. Germline V gene sequence: CDR1 SNHLY, CDR2 FYNNEI. Trimming at V came to 5 bases and at J to 6 bases, leaving 11 bases not matched to a gene. The CDR3 spells CASSKRTGALGEQYF. In DNA form, the CDR3 reads TGTGCCAGCAGTAAACGGACAGGGGCCCTCGGCGAGCAGTACTTC.

This clone was seen a few times. The chain recombines TRBV5-5 with TRBJ1-5; D ambiguous. Germline V lookup: CDR1 SGHKS, CDR2 YYEKEE (reference sequence). This CDR3 is 13 amino acids long. The germline V and J ends were trimmed by 4 bases and 4 bases, with 9 bases remaining between them. CDR3 bases: TGTGCCAGCAGCCCTATTGGTAATCAGCCCCAGCATTTT. It translates to CASSPIGNQPQHF.

The gene calls are TRBV11-2 and TRBJ1-2, with 12 bases fitting TRBD1. Per germline, CDR1 SGHAT and CDR2 FQNNGV. With 1 base clipped from V and 7 bases from J, the junction kept 7 bases outside the gene matches. The CDR3 sequence is 16 residues long. The CDR3 spells CASSLAGGQGASGYTF. CDR3 DNA sequence: TGTGCCAGCAGCTTAGCTGGGGGACAGGGGGCAAGTGGCTACACCTTC.

This chain links TRBV5-1 with TRBJ2-1, with a possible D match to TRBD2 (6 bases). The CDR3 extends over 14 amino acids. Germline-derived CDR1 and CDR2 are SGHRS and YFSETQ. V lost 0 bases and J lost 6, with 10 bases in between. Here the CDR3 reads CASSLAGATNEQFF. Written as DNA, the CDR3 is TGCGCCAGCAGCTTGGCGGGAGCGACCAATGAGCAGTTCTTC. Using reference TRBV5-1 and TRBJ2-1 for the parts outside the CDR3, the full variable domain is KAGVTQTPRYLIKTRGQQVTLSCSPISGHRSVSWYQQTPGQGLQFLFEYFSETQRNKGNFPGRFSGRQFSNSRSEMNVSTLELGDSALYLCASSLAGATNEQFFGPGTRLTVL.

The chain uses TRBV11-2 and TRBJ1-2, with TRBD1 matching 8 bases. CDR1 SGHAT and CDR2 FQNNGV come from the germline V gene. The CDR3 consists of 14 residues. The junction had 6 bases not matched to a gene; V was cut back by 1 base and J by 8 bases. CDR3 sequence: CASSLGTGRGGYTF. The CDR3 DNA reads as TGTGCCAGCAGCTTAGGGACAGGGAGGGGAGGCTACACCTTC. The full variable domain, in which reference TRBV11-2 and TRBJ1-2 provide the parts outside the CDR3, is EAGVAQSPRYKIIEKRQSVAFWCNPISGHATLYWYQQILGQGPKLLIQFQNNGVVDDSQLPKDRFSAERLKGVDSTLKIQPAKLEDSAVYLCASSLGTGRGGYTFGSGTRLTVV.

The gene calls are TRBV7-6 and TRBJ1-6; D unresolved. The CDR3 sequence is 16 residues long. The V end was cut by 1 base, the J end by 5 bases, with 12 bases between. CDR1 is SGHVS, CDR2 FNYEAQ, per germline. The CDR3 loop reads CASSLVGSRNNSPLHF. The CDR3 DNA is TGTGCCAGCAGCTTAGTTGGATCGCGGAATAATTCACCCCTCCACTTT.